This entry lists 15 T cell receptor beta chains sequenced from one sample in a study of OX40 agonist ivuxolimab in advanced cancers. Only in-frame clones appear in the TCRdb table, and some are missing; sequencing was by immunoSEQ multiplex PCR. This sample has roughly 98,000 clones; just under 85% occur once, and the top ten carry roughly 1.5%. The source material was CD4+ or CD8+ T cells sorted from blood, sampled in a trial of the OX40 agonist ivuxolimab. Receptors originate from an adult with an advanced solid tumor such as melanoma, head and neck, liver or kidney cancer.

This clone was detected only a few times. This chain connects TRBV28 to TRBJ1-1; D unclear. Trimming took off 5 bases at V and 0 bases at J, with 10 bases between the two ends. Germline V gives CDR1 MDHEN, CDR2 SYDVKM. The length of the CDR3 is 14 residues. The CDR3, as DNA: TGTGCCAGCAGTCCCCCTAACCTGAACACTGAAGCTTTCTTT. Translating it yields CASSPPNLNTEAFF. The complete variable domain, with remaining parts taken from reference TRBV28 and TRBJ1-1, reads DVKVTQSSRYLVKRTGEKVFLECVQDMDHENMFWYRQDPGLGLRLIYFSYDVKMKEKGDIPEGYSVSREKKERFSLILESASTNQTSMYLCASSPPNLNTEAFFGQGTRLTVV.

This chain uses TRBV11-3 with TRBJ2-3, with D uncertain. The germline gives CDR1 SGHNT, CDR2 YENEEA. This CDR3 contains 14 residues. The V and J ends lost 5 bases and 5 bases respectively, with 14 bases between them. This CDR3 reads CASSQFPSGDTQYF. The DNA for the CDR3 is TGTGCCAGCAGCCAATTCCCTAGTGGAGATACGCAGTATTTT.

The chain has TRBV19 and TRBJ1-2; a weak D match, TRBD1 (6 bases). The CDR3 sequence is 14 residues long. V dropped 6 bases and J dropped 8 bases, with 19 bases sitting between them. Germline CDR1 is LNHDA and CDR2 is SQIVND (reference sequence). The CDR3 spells CASSPKGTRRGYTF. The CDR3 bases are TGTGCCAGTAGCCCCAAGGGGACACGGCGGGGCTACACCTTC.

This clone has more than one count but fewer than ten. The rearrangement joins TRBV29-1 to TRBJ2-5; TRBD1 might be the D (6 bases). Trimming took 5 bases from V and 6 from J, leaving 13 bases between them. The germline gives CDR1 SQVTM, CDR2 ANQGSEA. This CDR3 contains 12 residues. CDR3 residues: CSVIQGQQTQYF. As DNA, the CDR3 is TGCAGCGTTATACAGGGACAACAGACCCAGTACTTC.

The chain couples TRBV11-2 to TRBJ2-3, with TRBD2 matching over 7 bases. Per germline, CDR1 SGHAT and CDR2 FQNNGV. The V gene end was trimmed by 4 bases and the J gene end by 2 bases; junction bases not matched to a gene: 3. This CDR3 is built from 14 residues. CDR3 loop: CASSWRLATDTQYF. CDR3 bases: TGTGCCAGCAGCTGGAGACTAGCCACAGATACGCAGTATTTT.

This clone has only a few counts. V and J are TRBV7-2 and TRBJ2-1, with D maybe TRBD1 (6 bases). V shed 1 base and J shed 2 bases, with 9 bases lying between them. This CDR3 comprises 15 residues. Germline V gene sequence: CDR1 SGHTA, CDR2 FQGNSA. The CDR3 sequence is CASSLGRGPYNEQFF. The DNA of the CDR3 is TGTGCCAGCAGCTTAGGCAGGGGCCCCTACAATGAGCAGTTCTTC.

The CDR3 sequence: CASSPYGTGRRAEAFF. The CDR3 nucleotides are TGTGCCAGCTCACCATACGGGACAGGGCGTCGCGCTGAAGCTTTCTTT. This chain links TRBV18 with TRBJ1-1; 9 bases agree with TRBD1. The CDR3 is 16 amino acids. V shed 2 bases and J 6 bases; nucleotides not matched to a gene: 10. The germline V gene has CDR1 KGHSH and CDR2 LQKENI.

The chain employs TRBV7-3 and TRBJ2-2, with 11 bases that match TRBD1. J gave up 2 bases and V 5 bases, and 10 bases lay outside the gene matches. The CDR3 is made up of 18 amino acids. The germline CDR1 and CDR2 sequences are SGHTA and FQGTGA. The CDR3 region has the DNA TGTGCCAGCAGCCCCAACTCCGGGACAGGGGGTAACACCGGGGAGCTGTTTTTT. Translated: CASSPNSGTGGNTGELFF.

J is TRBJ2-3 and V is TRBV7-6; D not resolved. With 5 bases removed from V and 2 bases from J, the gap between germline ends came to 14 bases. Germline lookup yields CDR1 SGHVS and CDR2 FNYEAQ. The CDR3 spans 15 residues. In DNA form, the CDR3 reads TGTGCCAGCAGCCTCTCCTCCCCCCCCACAGATACGCAGTATTTT. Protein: CASSLSSPPTDTQYF.

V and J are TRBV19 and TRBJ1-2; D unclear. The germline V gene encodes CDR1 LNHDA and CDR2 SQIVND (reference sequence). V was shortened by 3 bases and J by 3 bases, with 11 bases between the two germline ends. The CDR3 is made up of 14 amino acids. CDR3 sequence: CASSIPEGYYGYTF. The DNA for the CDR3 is TGTGCCAGTAGTATCCCCGAAGGATACTATGGCTACACCTTC. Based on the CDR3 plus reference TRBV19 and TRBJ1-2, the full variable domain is DGGITQSPKYLFRKEGQNVTLSCEQNLNHDAMYWYRQDPGQGLRLIYYSQIVNDFQKGDIAEGYSVSREKKESFPLTVTSAQKNPTAFYLCASSIPEGYYGYTFGSGTRLTVV.

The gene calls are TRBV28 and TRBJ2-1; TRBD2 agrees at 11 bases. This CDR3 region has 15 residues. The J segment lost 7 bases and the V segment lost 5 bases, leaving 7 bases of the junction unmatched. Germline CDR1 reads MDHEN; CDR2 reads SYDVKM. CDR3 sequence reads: CASSTPGLAVNEQFF. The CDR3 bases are TGTGCCAGCAGTACTCCGGGACTAGCGGTAAATGAGCAGTTCTTC.

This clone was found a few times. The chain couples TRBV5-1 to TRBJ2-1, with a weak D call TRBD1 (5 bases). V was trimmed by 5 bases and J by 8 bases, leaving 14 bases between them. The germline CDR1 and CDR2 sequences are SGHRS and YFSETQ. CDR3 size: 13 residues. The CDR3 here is CASSKGQGYEQFF. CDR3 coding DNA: TGCGCCAGCAGTAAAGGGCAGGGCTATGAGCAGTTCTTC.

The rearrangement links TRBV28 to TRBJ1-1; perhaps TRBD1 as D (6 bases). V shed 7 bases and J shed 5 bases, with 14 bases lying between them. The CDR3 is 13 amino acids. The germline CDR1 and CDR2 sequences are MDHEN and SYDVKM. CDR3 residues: CASNSQGSTEAFF. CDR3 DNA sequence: TGTGCCAGCAACTCTCAGGGGTCGACTGAAGCTTTCTTT.

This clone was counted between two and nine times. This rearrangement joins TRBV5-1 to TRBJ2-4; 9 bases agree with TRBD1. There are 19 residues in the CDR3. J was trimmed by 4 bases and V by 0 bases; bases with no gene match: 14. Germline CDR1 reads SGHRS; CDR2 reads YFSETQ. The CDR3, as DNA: TGCGCCAGCAGCTTGGAGGGACAGGGCTTCGGGGGACCAAAAAACATTCAGTACTTC. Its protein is CASSLEGQGFGGPKNIQYF.

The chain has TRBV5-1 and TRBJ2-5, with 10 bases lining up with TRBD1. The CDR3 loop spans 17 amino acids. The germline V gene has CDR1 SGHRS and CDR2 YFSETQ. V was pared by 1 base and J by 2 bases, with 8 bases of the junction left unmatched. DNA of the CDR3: TGCGCCAGCAGCTTGAACGGACAGGGGGTACGTCAAGAGACCCAGTACTTC. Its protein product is CASSLNGQGVRQETQYF. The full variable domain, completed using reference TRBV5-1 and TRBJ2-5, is KAGVTQTPRYLIKTRGQQVTLSCSPISGHRSVSWYQQTPGQGLQFLFEYFSETQRNKGNFPGRFSGRQFSNSRSEMNVSTLELGDSALYLCASSLNGQGVRQETQYFGPGTRLLVL.